This TCR beta chain was sequenced for a study of beta chain features in type 1 diabetes. Study context: Patients looked much like healthy donors when it came to age, gender and cell yields. General observations from the study: Possibly, sequencing cDNA over-represented cells that had high TCR expression levels.

Per donor, one heparinised blood draw averaged about 116 mL. A sort by CD45RO/CCR7/CD25/CD127/CD95/CD27 yielded CD4+ naive, central memory, regulatory and stem cell-like memory cells. The entirety of the isolated RNA underwent reverse transcription, so expressed TCRB transcripts were sequenced. Libraries were prepared by immunoSEQ multiplex PCR; TCRdb keeps only in-frame clonotypes and omits some of them. The sample lists about 360,000 clones, around 13% seen once, with 0.017% in the top ten. The CDR3 runs to 15 residues. Germline loops: CDR1 KGHSH, CDR2 LQKENI. V shed 2 bases and J shed 2 bases, with 12 bases lying between them. Concerning this clone: Its matching antigen is unknown.

The receptor comes from a young man in good health. The sample consisted of naive CD4+ T cells from blood. The V and J genes are TRBV18 and TRBJ2-5; D is unclear. The CDR3 sequence is CASSPFTADQETQYF. Written as DNA, the CDR3 is TGTGCCAGCTCACCATTTACGGCGGATCAAGAGACCCAGTACTTC.